In its sample, the clone carrying this T cell receptor beta chain was seen a few times. Its matching antigen is unknown. The sample comes from a study of spatial heterogeneity in lung cancer. The wider study: PBMC collected at follow-up were sequenced when available, a median of about 2 years after resection. In raw reads, more than 8.5 appearances on average were recorded for each unique TCR and UMI combination.

Study-wide results and limits: There were more appearances of ubiquitous expanded tumor TCRs in blood at resection than at follow-up.

Time point reported: blood at routine non-recurrence follow-up after resection. Sequencing of whole RNA from tumor, nontumor lung or frozen PBMC involved no sorting. Unique molecular identifiers tagged every individual TCR cDNA molecule. Using its own MiXCR run on the 5' RACE reads, TCRdb lists one record per CDR3 protein. There are about 52,000 distinct CDR3 sequences in the sample; 7.4% occur only once, and roughly 35% lies in the top ten. The germline CDR1 and CDR2 sequences are SEHNR and FQNEAQ (reference sequence). The CDR3 runs to 16 residues. Trimming left V 7 bases short and J 3 bases short, with 18 bases between.

The material was PBMCs, obtained at follow-up. The chain carries TRBV7-9 and TRBJ2-2; D possibly corresponds to TRBD2 (5 bases). This TCR was sampled from a female donor with early-stage non-small cell lung cancer. In DNA form, the CDR3 reads TGTGCCAGCACCCTAAAGGACGGGATCCACACCGGGGAGCTGTTTTTT. This sequence encodes CASTLKDGIHTGELFF.